This T cell receptor beta chain was identified during a study of blood T cell repertoires in COVID-19. About the research overall: Samples came from the United States, Italy and Spain, spanning acute and convalescent COVID-19.

Trimming removed 1 base from V and 2 bases from J, with 5 bases in between. The CDR3 consists of 13 residues. Germline V CDR1 and CDR2: LGHNA, YSLEER. Per the authors' pipeline: Estimates of nucleated cell counts were drawn from the amplification of reference gene primers. Using immunoSEQ multiplex PCR, the repertoire was profiled, and TCRdb retains in-frame clones only, with some absent. V, J and clone size derive from that table, while D and trimming were established from the DNA sequence. This sample yields some 200,000 clones, of which 70% to 90% are seen a single time; around 2.7% belongs to the top ten.

This receptor was obtained from a man aged 40-50 years with active or convalescent COVID-19. The rearrangement links TRBV4-3 to TRBJ1-1, with D hard to call. The specimen sequenced was peripheral blood. The CDR3 DNA reads as TGCGCCAGCAGCCAAGTCTATAACACTGAAGCTTTCTTT. It codes for CASSQVYNTEAFF.